Listed below are T cell receptor beta chains from one sample, sequenced in a study of blood T cell repertoires in COVID-19. Data came from immunoSEQ multiplex PCR; TCRdb stores just in-frame clones and leaves some out. Of around 170,000 clones detected, approximately 85% appear once; the ten largest clones hold roughly 8.6%. The material sequenced was PBMCs or T cells enriched from blood (not recorded which). Receptors were obtained from a young woman who had recovered from COVID-19. CDR3s include the opening cysteine and the closing phenylalanine or tryptophan. Fields, in order: D gene, clone size, J gene, V gene, CDR3 length, CDR3 protein, CDR3 DNA. A D gene is named only where the DNA matches it firmly. The size field is filled for only some rows; it gives once, few, many or a size class.

d_call: TRBD2; clone_size: -; j_call: TRBJ2-1; v_call: TRBV3-1/TRBV3-2; cdr3_length: 18; cdr3_aa: CASSHRTSGRSSYNEQFF; cdr3_nt: TGTGCCAGCAGCCACAGGACTAGCGGGAGGAGCTCCTACAATGAGCAGTTCTTC
d_call: TRBD1; clone_size: -; j_call: TRBJ1-5; v_call: TRBV5-1; cdr3_length: 13; cdr3_aa: CASSLGQGAPQHF; cdr3_nt: TGCGCCAGCAGCTTGGGACAGGGAGCGCCCCAGCATTTT
d_call: -; clone_size: -; j_call: TRBJ2-7; v_call: TRBV14; cdr3_length: 15; cdr3_aa: CASSRGTLYSGEQYF; cdr3_nt: TGTGCCAGCAGCCGAGGGACACTTTATTCGGGAGAGCAGTACTTC
d_call: TRBD1; clone_size: -; j_call: TRBJ2-7; v_call: TRBV14; cdr3_length: 14; cdr3_aa: CASRHTGASYEQYF; cdr3_nt: TGTGCCAGCAGACATACAGGGGCAAGCTACGAGCAGTACTTC
d_call: TRBD2; clone_size: -; j_call: TRBJ2-1; v_call: TRBV27; cdr3_length: 15; cdr3_aa: CASSRQRGGYNEQFF; cdr3_nt: TGTGCCAGCAGCCGTCAGCGGGGGGGCTATAATGAGCAGTTCTTC
d_call: TRBD1; clone_size: -; j_call: TRBJ1-3; v_call: TRBV5-1; cdr3_length: 15; cdr3_aa: CASSSSGGAGNTIYF; cdr3_nt: TGCGCCAGCAGCTCGTCAGGGGGAGCTGGAAACACCATATATTTT
d_call: TRBD1; clone_size: -; j_call: TRBJ1-6; v_call: TRBV7-2; cdr3_length: 15; cdr3_aa: CASSLSGQGGSPLHF; cdr3_nt: TGTGCCAGCAGCTTATCAGGACAGGGCGGTTCACCCCTCCACTTT
d_call: -; clone_size: -; j_call: TRBJ1-2; v_call: TRBV7-9; cdr3_length: 13; cdr3_aa: CASSFGGGWGYTF; cdr3_nt: TGTGCCAGCAGCTTTGGTGGAGGGTGGGGCTACACCTTC
d_call: -; clone_size: -; j_call: TRBJ2-3; v_call: TRBV29-1; cdr3_length: 17; cdr3_aa: CSVEGPPGSYLPDTQYF; cdr3_nt: TGCAGCGTTGAAGGCCCCCCAGGGTCTTATCTTCCAGATACGCAGTATTTT
d_call: -; clone_size: -; j_call: TRBJ2-1; v_call: TRBV5-1; cdr3_length: 16; cdr3_aa: CASSPTFGEKNNEQFF; cdr3_nt: TGCGCCAGCAGCCCAACGTTTGGAGAGAAGAACAATGAGCAGTTCTTC
d_call: TRBD1; clone_size: few; j_call: TRBJ1-4; v_call: TRBV7-3; cdr3_length: 16; cdr3_aa: CASSLDGQARNEKLFF; cdr3_nt: TGTGCCAGCAGCTTAGACGGACAGGCCCGGAATGAAAAACTGTTTTTT
d_call: -; clone_size: -; j_call: TRBJ1-2; v_call: TRBV19; cdr3_length: 14; cdr3_aa: CASSGRGSSYGYTF; cdr3_nt: TGTGCCAGTAGTGGCAGGGGCTCATCCTATGGCTACACCTTC
d_call: -; clone_size: -; j_call: TRBJ2-1; v_call: TRBV6-2/TRBV6-3; cdr3_length: 13; cdr3_aa: CASSYWQIDEQFF; cdr3_nt: TGTGCCAGCAGTTACTGGCAGATCGATGAGCAGTTCTTC
d_call: -; clone_size: -; j_call: TRBJ1-1; v_call: TRBV28; cdr3_length: 14; cdr3_aa: CAIRPGQENTEAFF; cdr3_nt: TGTGCCATACGTCCAGGACAAGAGAACACTGAAGCTTTCTTT
d_call: TRBD2; clone_size: -; j_call: TRBJ2-7; v_call: TRBV7-9; cdr3_length: 17; cdr3_aa: CASSLVTSGRAAHEQYF; cdr3_nt: TGTGCCAGCAGCTTAGTCACTAGCGGGAGGGCCGCTCACGAGCAGTACTTC
d_call: -; clone_size: -; j_call: TRBJ1-5; v_call: TRBV4-3; cdr3_length: 15; cdr3_aa: CASSQGGRGNQPQHF; cdr3_nt: TGCGCCAGCAGCCAAGGAGGGCGCGGGAATCAGCCCCAGCATTTT
d_call: TRBD1; clone_size: -; j_call: TRBJ1-1; v_call: TRBV6-5; cdr3_length: 15; cdr3_aa: CASRTGTGMYTEAFF; cdr3_nt: TGTGCCAGCAGGACCGGGACAGGGATGTACACTGAAGCTTTCTTT
d_call: TRBD2; clone_size: -; j_call: TRBJ2-2; v_call: TRBV27; cdr3_length: 16; cdr3_aa: CASTLVAGGNTGELFF; cdr3_nt: TGTGCCAGCACCCTAGTAGCGGGGGGGAACACCGGGGAGCTGTTTTTT
d_call: -; clone_size: -; j_call: TRBJ1-4; v_call: TRBV28; cdr3_length: 13; cdr3_aa: CASNRDSNEKLFF; cdr3_nt: TGTGCCAGCAACCGGGACTCTAATGAAAAACTGTTTTTT
d_call: -; clone_size: once; j_call: TRBJ1-5; v_call: TRBV12-3/TRBV12-4; cdr3_length: 13; cdr3_aa: CASSLASGQPQHF; cdr3_nt: TGTGCCAGCAGTTTAGCCTCCGGTCAGCCCCAGCATTTT
d_call: -; clone_size: once; j_call: TRBJ2-7; v_call: TRBV2; cdr3_length: 14; cdr3_aa: CASSEGGTAYEQYF; cdr3_nt: TGTGCCAGCAGTGAAGGCGGGACGGCCTACGAGCAGTACTTC
d_call: TRBD1; clone_size: -; j_call: TRBJ2-7; v_call: TRBV4-3; cdr3_length: 14; cdr3_aa: CASSQEDRIYEQYF; cdr3_nt: TGCGCCAGCAGCCAAGAGGACAGGATCTACGAGCAGTACTTC
d_call: TRBD1; clone_size: -; j_call: TRBJ2-7; v_call: TRBV5-4; cdr3_length: 14; cdr3_aa: CASSSTGFAYEQYF; cdr3_nt: TGTGCCAGCAGCTCGACAGGGTTTGCCTACGAGCAGTACTTC
d_call: -; clone_size: -; j_call: TRBJ2-7; v_call: TRBV30; cdr3_length: 13; cdr3_aa: CAWSVQGTGEQYF; cdr3_nt: TGTGCCTGGAGTGTACAGGGTACGGGCGAGCAGTACTTC
d_call: TRBD1; clone_size: -; j_call: TRBJ2-7; v_call: TRBV2; cdr3_length: 14; cdr3_aa: CASRTGFGSYEQYF; cdr3_nt: TGTGCCAGCCGGACAGGGTTCGGCTCCTACGAGCAGTACTTC
d_call: TRBD2; clone_size: -; j_call: TRBJ2-7; v_call: TRBV2; cdr3_length: 16; cdr3_aa: CASSEQLAGGPYEQYF; cdr3_nt: TGTGCCAGCAGTGAACAACTAGCGGGAGGCCCCTACGAGCAGTACTTC
d_call: TRBD1; clone_size: -; j_call: TRBJ2-2; v_call: TRBV10-3; cdr3_length: 15; cdr3_aa: CAISKDRASAGELFF; cdr3_nt: TGTGCCATCAGTAAGGACAGGGCGTCGGCCGGGGAGCTGTTTTTT
d_call: -; clone_size: -; j_call: TRBJ1-2; v_call: TRBV28; cdr3_length: 15; cdr3_aa: CASSLEGIPNYGYTF; cdr3_nt: TGTGCCAGCAGTTTGGAGGGGATACCTAACTATGGCTACACCTTC
d_call: -; clone_size: -; j_call: TRBJ1-1; v_call: TRBV7-9; cdr3_length: 13; cdr3_aa: CASSLGTHRETFF; cdr3_nt: TGTGCCAGCAGCTTAGGGACTCACAGGGAAACTTTCTTT
d_call: TRBD1; clone_size: once; j_call: TRBJ1-6; v_call: TRBV3-1/TRBV3-2; cdr3_length: 14; cdr3_aa: CASSLRTGGSPLHF; cdr3_nt: TGTGCCAGCAGCCTTCGGACAGGTGGATCACCCCTCCACTTT
d_call: -; clone_size: -; j_call: TRBJ1-1; v_call: TRBV7-4; cdr3_length: 17; cdr3_aa: CASSFWRIRRRNTEAFF; cdr3_nt: TGTGCCAGCAGCTTCTGGAGGATCCGCCGAAGGAACACTGAAGCTTTCTTT
d_call: -; clone_size: -; j_call: TRBJ1-2; v_call: TRBV2; cdr3_length: 19; cdr3_aa: CASSEAQRAGPNFSYGYTF; cdr3_nt: TGTGCCAGCAGTGAAGCGCAGAGGGCCGGCCCGAACTTCTCCTATGGCTACACCTTC
d_call: TRBD2; clone_size: -; j_call: TRBJ2-2; v_call: TRBV7-9; cdr3_length: 17; cdr3_aa: CASSQTSGGYYTGELFF; cdr3_nt: TGTGCCAGCAGCCAGACTAGCGGGGGCTACTACACCGGGGAGCTGTTTTTT